A selection of T cell receptor beta chains follows, all from one sample in a study of cytomegalovirus exposure and HLA in healthy donors. Profiled with immunoSEQ multiplex PCR; TCRdb holds only in-frame clones, not every one. The top ten clones hold approximately 5.3% of a sample with 90,000 to 120,000 clones, 65% to 80% of them seen once. Sequencing was carried out using PBMCs. The receptors here all came from a female donor in good health and CMV-seropositive. The CDR3 runs from the conserved cysteine through the conserved F or W. The D gene is left open where the match is weak. A row's size may be missing; if present it is once, few, many or a size class.

d_call	j_call	clone_size	v_call	cdr3_nt	cdr3_aa
-	TRBJ2-7	few	TRBV6-1	TGTGCCAGCAGTGAGGGAGCTCTCTCCTACGAGCAGTACTTC	CASSEGALSYEQYF
-	TRBJ2-7	-	TRBV10-3	TGTGCCATCAGTGAGTCCATCACTCCATACGAGCAGTACTTC	CAISESITPYEQYF
TRBD2	TRBJ2-7	-	TRBV10-2	TGCGCCAGCAGTGAGTGGATAGCGGGACCCTACGAGCAGTACTTC	CASSEWIAGPYEQYF
-	TRBJ2-1	few	TRBV30	TGTGCCTGGAGTGTAACCCCGCTCGGTGAGCAGTTCTTC	CAWSVTPLGEQFF
TRBD1	TRBJ2-2	-	TRBV7-9	TGTGCCAGCAGCTTATCAGGACAGGCCGGGGAGCTGTTTTTT	CASSLSGQAGELFF
TRBD1	TRBJ2-3	-	TRBV7-9	TGTGCCAGCAGCTTAGAACTCAGGGGGCAGGCAGATACGCAGTATTTT	CASSLELRGQADTQYF
-	TRBJ2-1	-	TRBV7-9	TGTGCCAGCAGCTTAGTCGGGACTCCACCGAAGAATGAGCAGTTCTTC	CASSLVGTPPKNEQFF
-	TRBJ2-7	-	TRBV30	TGTGCCTGGAGTGTAGGCGGGGCCTACGAGCAGTACTTC	CAWSVGGAYEQYF
-	TRBJ1-3	-	TRBV19	TGTGCCAGTAGTCCCCCGACAGGCCACTCTGGAAACACCATATATTTT	CASSPPTGHSGNTIYF
TRBD2	TRBJ2-1	-	TRBV5-1	TGCGCCAGCAGTACAGCGGGGGGGTACAATGAGCAGTTCTTC	CASSTAGGYNEQFF
-	TRBJ1-3	-	TRBV18	TGTGCCAGCTCAGGGGCTCCTGGAAACACCATATATTTT	CASSGAPGNTIYF
-	TRBJ1-1	-	TRBV6-1	TGTGCCAGCAGTGAGCCGCGGCCGAACACTGAAGCTTTCTTT	CASSEPRPNTEAFF
-	TRBJ2-3	-	TRBV9	TGTGCCAGCAGCGTCATAGCGACAGATACGCAGTATTTT	CASSVIATDTQYF
-	TRBJ2-1	once	TRBV2	TGTGCCAGCAGTGAAGGCGCAGGGTTGCATGAGCAGTTCTTC	CASSEGAGLHEQFF
-	TRBJ1-3	once	TRBV9	TGTGCCAGCAGCGTAGCACAGTCTGGAAACACCATATATTTT	CASSVAQSGNTIYF
-	TRBJ1-1	-	TRBV7-2	TGTGCCAGCAGCCCCCTTGCGGGGGGTACTGAAGCTTTCTTT	CASSPLAGGTEAFF
-	TRBJ1-5	-	TRBV27	TGTGCCAGCAGTTTATGGGGGGAGGACAATCAGCCCCAGCATTTT	CASSLWGEDNQPQHF
TRBD2	TRBJ2-7	-	TRBV28	TGTGCCAGCAGTAAACTAGCGGGAGAGGTGTACTTC	CASSKLAGEVYF
TRBD2	TRBJ2-6	-	TRBV9	TGTGCCAGCAGCGTGGGGACTAGCGGGTACTCTGGGGCCAACGTCCTGACTTTC	CASSVGTSGYSGANVLTF
-	TRBJ1-1	-	TRBV10-3	TGTGCCATCAGTAACGGTGCGGGCCTCATGAACACTGAAGCTTTCTTT	CAISNGAGLMNTEAFF
TRBD1	TRBJ2-7	-	TRBV9	TGTGCCAGCAGCGTAGAAGGGGACAGGGTCGGTGGCGAGCAGTACTTC	CASSVEGDRVGGEQYF
-	TRBJ2-7	-	TRBV7-2	TGTGCCAGCAGCTCGAGAGGGGGGAGGGCCTCAGAGCAGTACTTC	CASSSRGGRASEQYF
TRBD1	TRBJ2-7	-	TRBV5-1	TGCGCCAGCAGCTGGGGACAGGGGTCGGGCTACGAGCAGTACTTC	CASSWGQGSGYEQYF
-	TRBJ2-7	-	TRBV7-2	TGTGCCAGCAGCTCGGGGTGGAGGTCGGGCTCCTACGAGCAGTACTTC	CASSSGWRSGSYEQYF
TRBD2	TRBJ2-7	-	TRBV28	TGTGCCAGCAGTTTACCGCTCGGCGGGAGACCCTACTTC	CASSLPLGGRPYF
TRBD2	TRBJ2-5	-	TRBV4-2	TGTGCCAGCAGCCAAGGACTAGCGGGGGGACCGGGAGAGACCCAGTACTTC	CASSQGLAGGPGETQYF
TRBD1	TRBJ2-3	-	TRBV7-9	TGTGCCAGCAGCTCGCCTGGACAGGGGGCCACAGATACGCAGTATTTT	CASSSPGQGATDTQYF
-	TRBJ1-3	-	TRBV5-6	TGTGCCAGCAGCTTGGACAGGTCGGGTGGAAACACCATATATTTT	CASSLDRSGGNTIYF
TRBD2	TRBJ2-5	-	TRBV5-1	TGCGCCAGCAGCTTGGGGGCTAGCGGTGGCACAGGGACCCAGTACTTC	CASSLGASGGTGTQYF
TRBD2	TRBJ2-2	-	TRBV7-8	TGTGCCAGCAGCGAACCCGGGACTAGCGGGCCTGGGTCGTACACCGGGGAGCTGTTTTTT	CASSEPGTSGPGSYTGELFF
-	TRBJ1-3	-	TRBV28	TGTGCCAGCAGTTTGCGGGGGGTCTCTGGAAACACCATATATTTT	CASSLRGVSGNTIYF
TRBD2	TRBJ2-5	-	TRBV27	TGTGCCAGCAGTCCTACACGGTCCCTAGCGGGGGGGCCGAGAGAGACCCAGTACTTC	CASSPTRSLAGGPRETQYF
-	TRBJ2-7	-	TRBV9	TGTGCCAGCAGCGTAGGAGGGGGAAGAGCCTACGAGCAGTACTTC	CASSVGGGRAYEQYF
-	TRBJ1-2	-	TRBV19	TGTGCCAGTAGACTTGCCGGGATCAACTATGGCTACACCTTC	CASRLAGINYGYTF